This T cell receptor beta chain was sequenced during a study of shared clonotypes between healthy human individuals. Study-wide context: The study enrolled a couple of women and a few men aged 18 to 49.

Germline V gene sequence: CDR1 SGHRS, CDR2 YFSETQ. V was shortened by 3 bases and J by 2 bases, with 12 bases between the two germline ends. The CDR3 consists of 16 residues. Negatively enriched CD4+ T cells were divided by CD45RA into naive and memory. Sorted-subset replicate PCR reactions were performed with roughly 200 ng DNA, corresponding to 30,000 to 35,000 T cell genomes. Generated by immunoSEQ multiplex PCR, the TCRdb table keeps only in-frame clones and is missing some. Here the sample spans 950,000 to 1,100,000 clones, roughly 80% being singletons. The sample was memory CD4+ T cells sorted from blood. Subset denoted: CD45RA-negative fraction. The clonotype was recovered from a man between 18 and 29 years old in good health. The V and J genes are TRBV5-1 and TRBJ2-6; D remains ambiguous. In DNA, the CDR3 is TGCGCCAGCAGCTCATATACCGGACCTGGGGCCAACGTCCTGACTTTC. This codes for CASSSYTGPGANVLTF.